Described below is a single T cell receptor beta chain sequence and its context. The target antigen is unknown. Clones were sequenced by immunoSEQ multiplex PCR, and TCRdb holds only the in-frame ones, with some missing. The data hold 90,000 to 150,000 clones, with about 85% observed a single time. This entry is derived from a study of T cell responses to AZD1222 COVID-19 vaccine. Findings and limits, study-wide: In a largely white British group with more females than males, clonal diversity was possibly underestimated. Vaccine-related CD4 TCRs covered spike, predominating at 160-218 and 743-854.

This CDR3 is 13 amino acids long. Trimming took off 3 bases at V and 6 bases at J, with 9 bases between the two ends. Germline V gene lookup returns CDR1 SGHTA and CDR2 FQGNSA. The sample in question was peripheral blood, obtained 28 days after the second AZD1222 dose. The genes are TRBV7-2 and TRBJ2-1, with D possibly matching TRBD1 (6 bases). The TCR sequence derives from an adult who received the AZD1222 COVID-19 vaccine. The CDR3 sequence: CASSLIGGNEQFF. CDR3 nucleotides: TGTGCCAGCAGCTTGATAGGGGGCAATGAGCAGTTCTTC.